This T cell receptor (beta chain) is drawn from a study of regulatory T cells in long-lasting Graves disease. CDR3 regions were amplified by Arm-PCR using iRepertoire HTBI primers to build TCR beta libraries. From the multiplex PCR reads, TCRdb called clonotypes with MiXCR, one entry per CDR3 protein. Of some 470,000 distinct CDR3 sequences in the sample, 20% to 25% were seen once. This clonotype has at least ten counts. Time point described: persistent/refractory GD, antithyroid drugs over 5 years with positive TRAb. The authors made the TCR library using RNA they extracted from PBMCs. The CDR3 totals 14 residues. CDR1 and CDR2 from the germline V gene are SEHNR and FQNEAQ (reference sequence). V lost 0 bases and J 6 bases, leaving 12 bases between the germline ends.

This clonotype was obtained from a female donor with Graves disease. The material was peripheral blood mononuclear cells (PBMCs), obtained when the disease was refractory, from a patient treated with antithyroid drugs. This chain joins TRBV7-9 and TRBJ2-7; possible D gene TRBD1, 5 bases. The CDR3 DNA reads TGTGCCAGCAGCTTAGCGCATAGGCAGGGCGAGCAGTACTTC. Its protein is CASSLAHRQGEQYF.